Shown below are 17 T cell receptor beta chains from a single sample sequenced in a study of T cells in Graves' hyperthyroidism and ophthalmopathy. RNA transcripts gave rise to amplified TCR beta CDR3 regions. TCR CDR3 underwent first-round RT-PCR with the HTBI primer set. MiXCR was run by TCRdb on the multiplex PCR reads, yielding one entry per CDR3 protein. The sample consists of over 300,000 distinct CDR3 sequences, about 15% of them appearing once. The specimen was blood. These receptor sequences come from a woman in her sixties or seventies with Graves' hyperthyroidism.

This clonotype was observed at least ten times. V gene TRBV5-4 combines with J gene TRBJ2-1; 12 positions agree with TRBD1. This CDR3 is built from 15 residues. Germline assignment: CDR1 SGHNT and CDR2 YYREEE (reference sequence). With 3 bases clipped from V and 7 bases from J, the junction kept 5 bases outside the gene matches. The CDR3 sequence is CASSWGQGARNEQFF. The CDR3 region has the DNA TGTGCCAGCAGCTGGGGACAGGGGGCGCGAAATGAGCAGTTCTTC.

The chain uses TRBV10-3 and TRBJ2-3, with a possible D match to TRBD1 (5 bases). Trimming removed 4 bases from V and 4 bases from J, with 18 bases in between. From germline, CDR1 is ENHRY and CDR2 SYGVKD. The CDR3 is 16 residues long. Written as DNA, the CDR3 is TGTGCCATCAGTGGACAGAGTCAAATAGGCGCAGATACGCAGTATTTT. It specifies CAISGQSQIGADTQYF.

This clonotype was counted between two and nine times. This chain uses TRBV3-1 with TRBJ2-7, with D unclear. Germline CDR1 is LGHDT and CDR2 is YNNKEL (reference sequence). The V and J ends lost 3 bases and 2 bases respectively, with 14 bases between them. The CDR3 has 15 residues. The CDR3 sequence is CASSQGTFGPYEQYF. CDR3 in DNA: TGTGCCAGCAGCCAGGGCACGTTTGGCCCCTACGAGCAGTACTTC.

This clonotype was found many times. This sequence joins TRBV24-1 and TRBJ1-1; D perhaps matches TRBD1 (5 bases). Germline V CDR1 and CDR2: KGHDR, SFDVKD. Trimming removed 1 base from V and 5 bases from J, with 7 bases in between. This CDR3 contains 13 residues. CDR3 DNA sequence: TGTGCCACCAGTGATTTCCGGGGGACTGAAGCTTTCTTT. Its translation: CATSDFRGTEAFF.

V usage is TRBV7-9 and J usage is TRBJ1-5; weak D call: TRBD1 (5 bases). V lost 7 bases and J 0 bases, leaving 22 bases between the germline ends. Germline V CDR1 and CDR2: SEHNR, FQNEAQ (reference sequence). The CDR3 runs 18 residues. The CDR3, as DNA: TGTGCCAGCACCGTCAGTCAGAGTGGGGGGTATAGCAATCAGCCCCAGCATTTT. It codes for CASTVSQSGGYSNQPQHF. Filled out from reference TRBV7-9 and TRBJ1-5, the complete variable domain reads DTGVSQNPRHKITKRGQNVTFRCDPISEHNRLYWYRQTLGQGPEFLTYFQNEAQLEKSRLLSDRFSAERPKGSFSTLEIQRTEQGDSAMYLCASTVSQSGGYSNQPQHFGDGTRLSIL.

This clonotype was seen ten or more times. J is TRBJ2-7 and V is TRBV18; 7 bases map to TRBD1. Looked up from germline, CDR1 is KGHSH and CDR2 is LQKENI. The CDR3 consists of 14 residues. With V trimmed by 6 bases and J by 2 bases, 7 bases remained unmatched. The CDR3 spells CASSPVGTAYEQYF. CDR3 nucleotides: TGTGCCAGCTCTCCGGTCGGGACAGCCTACGAGCAGTACTTC.

Note on this clonotype: Being one base from a much bigger clone, this may be a read error. This chain uses TRBV6-2 or TRBV6-3 with TRBJ2-3, with D perhaps TRBD1 (6 bases). Germline assignment: CDR1 MNHEY and CDR2 SVGEGT. Trimming removed 6 bases from V and 6 bases from J, with 16 bases in between. The CDR3 runs 14 residues. CDR3 bases: TGTGCCAGCAGGCCCGCCGTTAGGGGGGATACGCAGTATTTT. Encoded protein: CASRPAVRGDTQYF.

This clonotype was recorded at least ten times. J is TRBJ1-2 and V is TRBV9, with a weak D call TRBD1 (5 bases). The germline gives CDR1 SGDLS, CDR2 YYNGEE. V shed 0 bases and J shed 6 bases, with 15 bases lying between them. This CDR3 region has 15 residues. CDR3 region: CASSVGGARYDGYTF. Here the CDR3 DNA reads TGTGCCAGCAGCGTAGGGGGCGCAAGGTACGATGGCTACACCTTC.

This clonotype was detected ten times or more. The V call is TRBV7-2, the J call TRBJ2-2; D possibly matches TRBD1 or TRBD2 (5 bases each). CDR1 is SGHTA and CDR2 is FQGNSA in the germline V gene. This CDR3 spans 12 amino acids. V lost 11 bases and J 10 bases, leaving 17 bases between the germline ends. The CDR3 coding sequence is TGTGCCGGGACCGAGGGTGCCGCGGAGCTGTTTTTT. This encodes CAGTEGAAELFF. Together with reference TRBV7-2 and TRBJ2-2, the CDR3 gives the full variable domain: GAGVSQSPSNKVTEKGKDVELRCDPISGHTALYWYRQSLGQGLEFLIYFQGNSAPDKSGLPSDRFSAERTGGSVSTLTIQRTQQEDSAVYLCAGTEGAAELFFGEGSRLTVL.

This clonotype was detected many times. In nucleotides, the CDR3 is TGTGCCAGCAGTTATTGGAGGGTAGCTTACAATGAGCAGTTCTTC. Translating it yields CASSYWRVAYNEQFF. V usage is TRBV6-1 and J usage is TRBJ2-1; possible D gene TRBD2, 6 bases. The CDR3 runs to 15 residues. Trimming cost V 5 bases and J 4 bases, with 15 bases left between them. Germline CDR1 and CDR2: MNHNS and SASEGT.

Comments on this clonotype: No conserved phenylalanine or tryptophan ends this CDR3, so it is likely a read error. The chain uses TRBV6-1 and TRBJ2-7; TRBD1 matches 9 bases. V lost 7 bases, J lost 1 base, and 5 bases stayed unmatched. CDR1 is MNHNS and CDR2 is SASEGT in the germline V gene. The CDR3 is 14 residues long. This CDR3 is CASTWTGVSYEQYL. The CDR3 region has the DNA TGTGCCAGCACCTGGACAGGGGTTTCCTACGAGCAGTACCTC.

The sample holds many counts of this clonotype. The chain recombines TRBV5-1 with TRBJ1-1; 8 nucleotides line up with TRBD1. The germline CDR1 and CDR2 sequences are SGHRS and YFSETQ. Trimming took 7 bases from V and 2 from J; bases not matched to a gene: 10. The CDR3 covers 15 residues. Here the CDR3 DNA reads TGCGCCAGCGGAGACAGGGGCTATCCCAACACTGAAGCTTTCTTT. Translated: CASGDRGYPNTEAFF.

This clonotype was detected many times. The chain has TRBV5-8 and TRBJ2-1; D is unresolved. From germline, CDR1 is SGHTS and CDR2 YDEGEE. Trimming left V 4 bases short and J 0 bases short, with 11 bases between. The CDR3 loop spans 15 amino acids. DNA of the CDR3: TGTGCCAGCAGCCCTTCTTTGAGCTCCTACAATGAGCAGTTCTTC. It is translated as CASSPSLSSYNEQFF.

This sequence joins TRBV12-5 and TRBJ1-1; D unclear. Germline V CDR1 and CDR2: LGHNT, FRNRAP. This CDR3 has 14 residues. V dropped 2 bases and J dropped 1 base, with 8 bases sitting between them. DNA for the CDR3: TGTGCTAGTGGTTTGTCACGGGGGAACACTGAAGCTTTCTTT. Translation: CASGLSRGNTEAFF. Full variable domain (outside the CDR3, taken from reference TRBV12-5 and TRBJ1-1): DARVTQTPRHKVTEMGQEVTMRCQPILGHNTVFWYRQTMMQGLELLAYFRNRAPLDDSGMPKDRFSAEMPDATLATLKIQPSEPRDSAVYFCASGLSRGNTEAFFGQGTRLTVV.

As regards this clonotype: A much larger clone lies one base from this, so it may be a read error. This rearrangement joins TRBV7-9 to TRBJ2-3; the match to TRBD2 covers 8 bases. The CDR3 has 16 residues. The germline CDR1 and CDR2 sequences are SEHNR and FQNEAQ (reference sequence). The J segment lost 8 bases and the V segment lost 7 bases, leaving 17 bases of the junction unmatched. CDR3 region: CASTPGLALVSGTQYF. The CDR3 bases are TGTGCCAGCACCCCAGGACTAGCCCTAGTCTCAGGTACGCAGTATTTT.

As to this clonotype: Since the CDR3 does not end with the conserved phenylalanine or tryptophan, this likely comes from a read error. This chain connects TRBV5-5 to TRBJ2-5; D could derive from TRBD1 or TRBD2 (5 bases each). Germline loops: CDR1 SGHKS, CDR2 YYEKEE (reference sequence). The length of the CDR3 is 15 residues. V lost 6 bases, J lost 4 bases, and 19 bases lay in between. This CDR3 reads CASNTRAWGSETQYS. The CDR3 DNA reads as TGTGCCAGCAACACTCGGGCGTGGGGGTCAGAGACCCAGTACTCC.

This clonotype turned up a few times. This sequence joins TRBV28 and TRBJ2-7; D assignment may be TRBD1 or TRBD2 (5 bases each). The CDR3 runs 13 residues. V was trimmed by 11 bases and J by 3 bases, leaving 17 bases between them. Germline lookup yields CDR1 MDHEN and CDR2 SYDVKM. The CDR3 nucleotides read TGTGCCTGGGCCCAGCGGACAAGCTACGAGCAGTACTTC. Its translation is CAWAQRTSYEQYF. The full variable domain, its missing parts supplied by reference TRBV28 and TRBJ2-7, is DVKVTQSSRYLVKRTGEKVFLECVQDMDHENMFWYRQDPGLGLRLIYFSYDVKMKEKGDIPEGYSVSREKKERFSLILESASTNQTSMYLCAWAQRTSYEQYFGPGTRLTVT.